This T cell receptor beta chain was documented in a study of blood T cell repertoires in COVID-19. The wider study: Sites in the United States, Italy and Spain provided acute and convalescent COVID-19 samples. T cells, B-cell-depleted T cells, or PBMCs provided the cDNA or gDNA that served as material.

The V end was cut by 4 bases, the J end by 0 bases, with 6 bases between. The germline V gene has CDR1 LGHNA and CDR2 YSLEER. This CDR3 is built from 13 residues. Authors' processing steps: Nucleated cell counts were estimated from reference gene primer amplification. This table comes from immunoSEQ multiplex PCR, and its TCRdb copy is limited to in-frame clones, with some not included. That table gives V, J and clone size, and the DNA gave D and trimming. The sample contains approximately 100,000 clones, approximately 70% of which appear only once. Material: peripheral blood. The chain uses TRBV4-3 and TRBJ1-1; D unresolved. This sequence was found in an elderly man with acute or convalescent COVID-19. This CDR3 is CASSPEVNTEAFF. CDR3 DNA sequence: TGCGCCAGCAGCCCTGAGGTGAACACTGAAGCTTTCTTT.